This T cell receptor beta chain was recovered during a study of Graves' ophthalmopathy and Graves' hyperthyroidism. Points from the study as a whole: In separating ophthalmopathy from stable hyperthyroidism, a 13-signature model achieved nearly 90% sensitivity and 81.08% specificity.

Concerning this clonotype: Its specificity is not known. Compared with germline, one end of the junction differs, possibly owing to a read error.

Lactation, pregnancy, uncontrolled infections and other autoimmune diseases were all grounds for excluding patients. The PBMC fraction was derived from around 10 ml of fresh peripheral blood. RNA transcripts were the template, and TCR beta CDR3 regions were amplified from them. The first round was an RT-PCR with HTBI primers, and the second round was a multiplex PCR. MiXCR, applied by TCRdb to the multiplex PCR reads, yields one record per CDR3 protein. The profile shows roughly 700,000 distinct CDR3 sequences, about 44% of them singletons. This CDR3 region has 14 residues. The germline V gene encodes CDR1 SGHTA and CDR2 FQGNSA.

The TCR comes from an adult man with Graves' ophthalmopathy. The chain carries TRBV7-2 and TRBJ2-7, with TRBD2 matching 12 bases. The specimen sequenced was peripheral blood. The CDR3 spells CASSQTSGSNEQYF. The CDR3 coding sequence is TGCGCCAGCAGCCAGACTAGCGGGAGTAACGAGCAGTACTTC.